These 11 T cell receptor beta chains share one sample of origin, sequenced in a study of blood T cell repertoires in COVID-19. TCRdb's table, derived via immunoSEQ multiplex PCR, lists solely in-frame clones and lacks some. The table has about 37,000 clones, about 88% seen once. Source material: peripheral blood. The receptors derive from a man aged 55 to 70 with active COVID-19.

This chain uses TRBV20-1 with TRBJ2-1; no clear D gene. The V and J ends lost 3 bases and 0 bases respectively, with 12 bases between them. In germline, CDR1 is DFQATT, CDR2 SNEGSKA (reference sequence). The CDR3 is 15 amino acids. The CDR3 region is CSASPLSSSYNEQFF. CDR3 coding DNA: TGCAGTGCTAGTCCCCTATCTAGCTCCTACAATGAGCAGTTCTTC.

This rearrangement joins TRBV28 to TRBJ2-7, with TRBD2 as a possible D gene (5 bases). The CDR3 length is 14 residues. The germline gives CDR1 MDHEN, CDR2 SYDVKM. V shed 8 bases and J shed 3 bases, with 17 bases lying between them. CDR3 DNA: TGTGCCAGCGTGACCGGCGGGCGGATCTACGAGCAGTACTTC. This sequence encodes CASVTGGRIYEQYF.

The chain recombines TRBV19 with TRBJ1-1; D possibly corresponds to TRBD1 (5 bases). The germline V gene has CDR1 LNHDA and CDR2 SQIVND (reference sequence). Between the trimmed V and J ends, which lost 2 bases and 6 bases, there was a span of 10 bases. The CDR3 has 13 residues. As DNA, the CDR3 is TGTGCCAGTAGTATACAGGGCATGGCTGAAGCTTTCTTT. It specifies CASSIQGMAEAFF.

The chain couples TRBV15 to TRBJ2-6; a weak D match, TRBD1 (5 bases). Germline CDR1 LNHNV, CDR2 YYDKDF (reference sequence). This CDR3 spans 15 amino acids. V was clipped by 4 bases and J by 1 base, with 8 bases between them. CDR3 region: CATSKDSSGANVLTF. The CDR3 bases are TGTGCCACCAGCAAAGACAGTTCTGGGGCCAACGTCCTGACTTTC.

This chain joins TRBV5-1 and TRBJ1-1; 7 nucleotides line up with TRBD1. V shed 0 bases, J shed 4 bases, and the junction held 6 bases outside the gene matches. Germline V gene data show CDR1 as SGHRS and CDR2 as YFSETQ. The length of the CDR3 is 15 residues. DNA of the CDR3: TGCGCCAGCAGCTTGGGTACAGGGGAAGCCACTGAAGCTTTCTTT. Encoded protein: CASSLGTGEATEAFF. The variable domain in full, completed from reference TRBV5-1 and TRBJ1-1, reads KAGVTQTPRYLIKTRGQQVTLSCSPISGHRSVSWYQQTPGQGLQFLFEYFSETQRNKGNFPGRFSGRQFSNSRSEMNVSTLELGDSALYLCASSLGTGEATEAFFGQGTRLTVV.

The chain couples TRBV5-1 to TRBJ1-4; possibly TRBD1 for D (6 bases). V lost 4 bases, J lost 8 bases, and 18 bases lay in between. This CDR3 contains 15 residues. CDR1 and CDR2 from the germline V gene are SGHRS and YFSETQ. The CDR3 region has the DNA TGCGCCAGCAGCCTCCGGGGGGCAGGGAGCGAAAAACTGTTTTTT. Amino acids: CASSLRGAGSEKLFF.

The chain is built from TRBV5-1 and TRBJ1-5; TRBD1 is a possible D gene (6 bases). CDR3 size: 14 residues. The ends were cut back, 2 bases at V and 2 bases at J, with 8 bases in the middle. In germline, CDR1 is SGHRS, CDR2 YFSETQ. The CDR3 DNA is TGCGCCAGCAGCTTAGGGGGAGGCAATCAGCCCCAGCATTTT. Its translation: CASSLGGGNQPQHF.

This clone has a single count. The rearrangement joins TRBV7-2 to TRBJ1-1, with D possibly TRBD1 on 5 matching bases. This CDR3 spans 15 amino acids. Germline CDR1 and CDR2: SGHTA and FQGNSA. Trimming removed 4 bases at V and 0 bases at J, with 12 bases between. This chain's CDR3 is CASSSTLTVNTEAFF. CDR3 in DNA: TGTGCCAGCAGCTCCACTTTGACAGTGAACACTGAAGCTTTCTTT.

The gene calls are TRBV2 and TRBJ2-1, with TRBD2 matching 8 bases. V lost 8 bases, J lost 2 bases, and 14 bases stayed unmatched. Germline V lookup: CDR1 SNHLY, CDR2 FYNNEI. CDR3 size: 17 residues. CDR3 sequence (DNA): TGTGCCAGCGGTGGGGGATTACGGGAGGGACCCTACAATGAGCAGTTCTTC. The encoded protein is CASGGGLREGPYNEQFF.

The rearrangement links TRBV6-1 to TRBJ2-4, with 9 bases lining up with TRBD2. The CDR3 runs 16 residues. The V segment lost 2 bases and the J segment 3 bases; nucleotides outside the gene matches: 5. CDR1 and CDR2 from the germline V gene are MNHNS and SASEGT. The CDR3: CASSELAGGNKNIQYF. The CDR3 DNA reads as TGTGCCAGCAGTGAACTCGCGGGAGGGAACAAAAACATTCAGTACTTC.

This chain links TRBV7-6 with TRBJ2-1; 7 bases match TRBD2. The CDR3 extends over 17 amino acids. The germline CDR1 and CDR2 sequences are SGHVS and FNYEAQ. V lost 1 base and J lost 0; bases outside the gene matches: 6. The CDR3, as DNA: TGTGCCAGCAGCTTAGAGGGTCGCGGGAGCTCCTACAATGAGCAGTTCTTC. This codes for CASSLEGRGSSYNEQFF. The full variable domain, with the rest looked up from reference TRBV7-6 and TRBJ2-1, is GAGVSQSPRYKVTKRGQDVALRCDPISGHVSLYWYRQALGQGPEFLTYFNYEAQQDKSGLPNDRFSAERPEGSISTLTIQRTEQRDSAMYRCASSLEGRGSSYNEQFFGPGTRLTVL.